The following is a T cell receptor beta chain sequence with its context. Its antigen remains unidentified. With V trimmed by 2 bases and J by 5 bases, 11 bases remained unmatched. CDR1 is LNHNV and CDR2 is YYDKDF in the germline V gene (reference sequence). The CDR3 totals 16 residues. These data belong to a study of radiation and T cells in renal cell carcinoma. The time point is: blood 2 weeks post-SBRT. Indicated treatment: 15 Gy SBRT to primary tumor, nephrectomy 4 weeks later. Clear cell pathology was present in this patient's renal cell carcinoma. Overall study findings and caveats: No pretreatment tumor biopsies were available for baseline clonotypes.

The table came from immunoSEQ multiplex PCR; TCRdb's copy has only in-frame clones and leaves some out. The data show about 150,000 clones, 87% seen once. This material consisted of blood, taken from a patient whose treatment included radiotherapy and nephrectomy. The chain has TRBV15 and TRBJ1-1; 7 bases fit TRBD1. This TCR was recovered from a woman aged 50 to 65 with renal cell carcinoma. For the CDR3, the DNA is TGTGCCACCAGCAGAATACGGACAGGAACGGGGACTGAAGCTTTCTTT. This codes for CATSRIRTGTGTEAFF.